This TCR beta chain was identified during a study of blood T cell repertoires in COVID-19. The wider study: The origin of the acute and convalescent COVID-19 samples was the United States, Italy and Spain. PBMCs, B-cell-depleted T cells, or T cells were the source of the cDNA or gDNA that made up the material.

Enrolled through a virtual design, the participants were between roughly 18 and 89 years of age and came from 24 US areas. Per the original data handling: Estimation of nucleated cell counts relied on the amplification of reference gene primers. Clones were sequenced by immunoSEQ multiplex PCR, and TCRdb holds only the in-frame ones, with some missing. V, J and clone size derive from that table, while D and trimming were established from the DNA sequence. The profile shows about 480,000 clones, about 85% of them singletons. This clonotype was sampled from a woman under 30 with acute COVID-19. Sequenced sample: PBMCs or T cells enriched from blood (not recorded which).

The CDR3 DNA sequence: TGCGCCAGCAGCCAAGGCGGGGGGACACTGAACACTGAAGCTTTCTTT. Protein product: CASSQGGGTLNTEAFF. The chain combines TRBV4-1 with TRBJ1-1, with a tentative D call TRBD1 (6 bases). Germline values: CDR1 MGHRA, CDR2 YSYEKL. The V gene lost 1 base and the J gene lost 0 bases, with 12 bases spanning the gap. The CDR3 covers 16 residues.